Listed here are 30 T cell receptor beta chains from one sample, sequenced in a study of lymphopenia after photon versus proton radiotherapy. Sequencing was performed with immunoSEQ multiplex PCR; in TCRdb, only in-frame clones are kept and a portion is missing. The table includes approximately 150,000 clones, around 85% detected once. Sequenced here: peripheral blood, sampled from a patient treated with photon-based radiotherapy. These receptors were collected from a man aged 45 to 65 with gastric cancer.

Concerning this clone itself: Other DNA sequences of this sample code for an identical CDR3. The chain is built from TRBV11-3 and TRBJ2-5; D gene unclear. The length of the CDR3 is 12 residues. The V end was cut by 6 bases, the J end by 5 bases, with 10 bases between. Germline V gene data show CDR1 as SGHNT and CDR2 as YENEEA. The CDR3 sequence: CASSLDGETQYF. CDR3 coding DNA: TGTGCCAGCAGTTTGGATGGGGAGACCCAGTACTTC.

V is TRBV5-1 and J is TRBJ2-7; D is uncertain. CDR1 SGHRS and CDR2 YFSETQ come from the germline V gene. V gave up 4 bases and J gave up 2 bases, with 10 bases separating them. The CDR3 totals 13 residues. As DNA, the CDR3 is TGCGCCAGCAGCCGGCCTCCGACCTACGAGCAGTACTTC. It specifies CASSRPPTYEQYF.

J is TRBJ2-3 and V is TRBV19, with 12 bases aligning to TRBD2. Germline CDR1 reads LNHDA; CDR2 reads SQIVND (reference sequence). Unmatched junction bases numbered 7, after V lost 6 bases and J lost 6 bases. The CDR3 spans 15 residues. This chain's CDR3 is CASRPVTSGSDTQYF. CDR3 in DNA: TGTGCCAGTAGACCTGTGACTAGCGGGAGCGATACGCAGTATTTT.

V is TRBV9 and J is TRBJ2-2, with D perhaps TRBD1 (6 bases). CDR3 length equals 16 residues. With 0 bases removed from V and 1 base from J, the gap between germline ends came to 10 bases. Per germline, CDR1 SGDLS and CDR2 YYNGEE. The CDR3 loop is CASSVVDRLNTGELFF. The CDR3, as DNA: TGTGCCAGCAGCGTAGTCGACAGGTTGAACACCGGGGAGCTGTTTTTT.

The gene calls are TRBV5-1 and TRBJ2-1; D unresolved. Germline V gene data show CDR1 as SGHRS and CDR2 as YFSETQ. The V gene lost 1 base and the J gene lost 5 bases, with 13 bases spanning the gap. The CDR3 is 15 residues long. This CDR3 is CASSLIGRSDNEQFF. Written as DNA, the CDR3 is TGCGCCAGCAGCTTGATCGGCAGGTCGGACAATGAGCAGTTCTTC.

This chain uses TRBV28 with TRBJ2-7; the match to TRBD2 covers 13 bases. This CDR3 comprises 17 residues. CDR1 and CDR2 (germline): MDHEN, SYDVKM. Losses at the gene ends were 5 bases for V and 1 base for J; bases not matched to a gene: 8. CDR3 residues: CASSAPGLAGKSYEQYF. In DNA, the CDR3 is TGTGCCAGCAGTGCCCCGGGACTAGCGGGGAAATCCTACGAGCAGTACTTC. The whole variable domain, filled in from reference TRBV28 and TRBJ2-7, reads DVKVTQSSRYLVKRTGEKVFLECVQDMDHENMFWYRQDPGLGLRLIYFSYDVKMKEKGDIPEGYSVSREKKERFSLILESASTNQTSMYLCASSAPGLAGKSYEQYFGPGTRLTVT.

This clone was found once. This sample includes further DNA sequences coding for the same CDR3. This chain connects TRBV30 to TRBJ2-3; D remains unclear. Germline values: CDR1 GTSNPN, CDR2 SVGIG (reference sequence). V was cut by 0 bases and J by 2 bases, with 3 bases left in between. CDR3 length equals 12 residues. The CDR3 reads CAWSVNTDTQYF. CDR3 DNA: TGTGCCTGGAGTGTCAACACAGATACGCAGTATTTT. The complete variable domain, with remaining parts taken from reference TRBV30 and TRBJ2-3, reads SQTIHQWPATLVQPVGSPLSLECTVEGTSNPNLYWYRQAAGRGLQLLFYSVGIGQISSEVPQNLSASRPQDRQFILSSKKLLLSDSGFYLCAWSVNTDTQYFGPGTRLTVL.

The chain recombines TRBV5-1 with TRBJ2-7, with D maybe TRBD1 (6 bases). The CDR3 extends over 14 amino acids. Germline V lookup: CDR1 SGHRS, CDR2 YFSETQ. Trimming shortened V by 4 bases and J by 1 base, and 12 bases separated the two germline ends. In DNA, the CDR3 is TGCGCCAGCAGCATAGGGACATTGTCCTACGAGCAGTACTTC. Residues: CASSIGTLSYEQYF.

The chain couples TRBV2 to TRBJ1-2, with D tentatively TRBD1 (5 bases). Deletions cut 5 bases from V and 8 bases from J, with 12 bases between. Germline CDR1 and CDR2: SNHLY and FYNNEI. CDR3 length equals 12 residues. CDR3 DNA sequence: TGTGCCAGCAGTCCGGGACTTGGGGGCTACACCTTC. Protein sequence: CASSPGLGGYTF.

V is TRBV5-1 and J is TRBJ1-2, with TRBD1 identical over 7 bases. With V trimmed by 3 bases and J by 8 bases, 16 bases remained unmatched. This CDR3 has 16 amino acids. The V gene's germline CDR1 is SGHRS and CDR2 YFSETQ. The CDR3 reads CASSSGDSQFSWGYTF. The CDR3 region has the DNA TGCGCCAGCAGCTCCGGGGACAGCCAGTTCTCTTGGGGCTACACCTTC.

DNA for the CDR3: TGCAGCGTTGAAGGGGAAGGGTTCGGGCACTACGAGCAGTACTTC. Translating it yields CSVEGEGFGHYEQYF. The rearrangement joins TRBV29-1 to TRBJ2-7; no clear D. The V and J ends lost 1 base and 3 bases respectively, with 16 bases between them. The length of the CDR3 is 15 residues. Germline assignment: CDR1 SQVTM and CDR2 ANQGSEA.

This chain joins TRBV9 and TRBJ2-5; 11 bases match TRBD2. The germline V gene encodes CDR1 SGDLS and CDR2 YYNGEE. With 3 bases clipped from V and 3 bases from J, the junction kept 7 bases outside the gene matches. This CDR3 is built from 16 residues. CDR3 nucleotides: TGTGCCAGCAGCGAGAGACCGGGACTAGCGGAAGAGACCCAGTACTTC. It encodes CASSERPGLAEETQYF.

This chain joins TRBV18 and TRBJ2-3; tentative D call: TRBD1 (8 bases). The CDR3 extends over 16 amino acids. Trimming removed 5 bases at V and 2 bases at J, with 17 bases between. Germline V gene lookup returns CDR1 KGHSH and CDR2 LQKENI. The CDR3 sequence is CASSSTGGTTTDTQYF. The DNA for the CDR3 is TGTGCCAGCTCAAGTACAGGGGGGACTACCACAGATACGCAGTATTTT.

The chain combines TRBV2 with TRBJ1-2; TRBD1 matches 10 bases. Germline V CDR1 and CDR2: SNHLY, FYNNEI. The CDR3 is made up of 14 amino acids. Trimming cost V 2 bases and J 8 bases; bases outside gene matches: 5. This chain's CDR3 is CASSERGTGVGYTF. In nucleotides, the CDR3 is TGTGCCAGCAGTGAAAGGGGGACAGGGGTGGGCTACACCTTC.

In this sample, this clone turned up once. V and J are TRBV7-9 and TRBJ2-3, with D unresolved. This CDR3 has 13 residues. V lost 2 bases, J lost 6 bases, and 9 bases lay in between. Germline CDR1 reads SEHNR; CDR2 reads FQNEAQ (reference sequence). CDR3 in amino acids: CASSLLLGDTQYF. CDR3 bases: TGTGCCAGCAGCTTACTTCTAGGGGATACGCAGTATTTT.

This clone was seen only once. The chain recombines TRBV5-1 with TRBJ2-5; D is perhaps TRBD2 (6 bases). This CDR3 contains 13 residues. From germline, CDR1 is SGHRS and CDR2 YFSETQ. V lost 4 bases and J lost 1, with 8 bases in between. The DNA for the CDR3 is TGCGCCAGCAGCAGGAGGGGCCAAGAGACCCAGTACTTC. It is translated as CASSRRGQETQYF.

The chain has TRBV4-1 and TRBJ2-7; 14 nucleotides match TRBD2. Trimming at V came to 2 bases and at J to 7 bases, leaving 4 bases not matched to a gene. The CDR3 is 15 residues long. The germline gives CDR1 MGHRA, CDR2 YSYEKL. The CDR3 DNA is TGCGCCAGCAGCCAATTGGGACTAGCGGGAGAGGAGCAGTACTTC. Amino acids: CASSQLGLAGEEQYF.

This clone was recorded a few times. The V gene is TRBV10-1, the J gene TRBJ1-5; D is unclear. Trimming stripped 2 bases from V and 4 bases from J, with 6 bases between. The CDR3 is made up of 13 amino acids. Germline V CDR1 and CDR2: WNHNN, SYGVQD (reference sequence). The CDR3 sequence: CASSEGENQPQHF. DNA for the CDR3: TGCGCCAGCAGTGAGGGGGAGAATCAGCCCCAGCATTTT.

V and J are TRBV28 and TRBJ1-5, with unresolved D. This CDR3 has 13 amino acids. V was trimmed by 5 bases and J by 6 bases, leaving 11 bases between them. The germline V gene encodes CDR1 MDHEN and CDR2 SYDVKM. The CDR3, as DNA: TGTGCCAGCAGTACCGGGAGGCTTCAGCCCCAGCATTTT. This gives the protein CASSTGRLQPQHF.

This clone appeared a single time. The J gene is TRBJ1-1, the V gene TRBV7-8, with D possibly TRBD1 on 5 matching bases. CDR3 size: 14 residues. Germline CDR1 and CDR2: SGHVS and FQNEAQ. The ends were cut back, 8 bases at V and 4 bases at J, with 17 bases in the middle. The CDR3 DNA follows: TGTGCCAGCGGTCTCGGGGGGTTCAGCACTGAAGCTTTCTTT. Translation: CASGLGGFSTEAFF.

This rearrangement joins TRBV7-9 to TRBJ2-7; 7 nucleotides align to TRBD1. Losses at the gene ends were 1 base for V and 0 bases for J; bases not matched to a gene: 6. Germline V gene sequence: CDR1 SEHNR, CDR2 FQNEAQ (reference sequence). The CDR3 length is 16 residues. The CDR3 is CASSLGQGRSSYEQYF. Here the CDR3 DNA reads TGTGCCAGCAGCTTAGGACAGGGTCGAAGCTCCTACGAGCAGTACTTC.

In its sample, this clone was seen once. The CDR3 DNA reads TGTGCCAGCAGCACGACTAGCGGAGACCCCTACGAGCAGTACTTC. Its protein is CASSTTSGDPYEQYF. The V and J genes are TRBV7-6 and TRBJ2-7; 9 positions agree with TRBD2. V shed 5 bases and J 2 bases; nucleotides not matched to a gene: 7. The CDR3 covers 15 residues. Germline V CDR1 and CDR2: SGHVS, FNYEAQ.

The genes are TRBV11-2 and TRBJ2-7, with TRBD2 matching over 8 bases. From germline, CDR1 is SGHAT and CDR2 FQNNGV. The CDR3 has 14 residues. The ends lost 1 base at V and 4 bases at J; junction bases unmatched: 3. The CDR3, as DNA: TGTGCCAGCAGCTTAGCGGGGGGGGTTTACGAGCAGTACTTC. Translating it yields CASSLAGGVYEQYF.

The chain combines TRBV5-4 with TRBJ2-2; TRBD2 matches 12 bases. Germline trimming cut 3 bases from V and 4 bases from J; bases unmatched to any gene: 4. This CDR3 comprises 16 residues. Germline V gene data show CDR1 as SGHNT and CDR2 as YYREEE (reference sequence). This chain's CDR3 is CASSWTSGTTTGELFF. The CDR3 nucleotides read TGTGCCAGCAGCTGGACTAGCGGGACAACCACCGGGGAGCTGTTTTTT.

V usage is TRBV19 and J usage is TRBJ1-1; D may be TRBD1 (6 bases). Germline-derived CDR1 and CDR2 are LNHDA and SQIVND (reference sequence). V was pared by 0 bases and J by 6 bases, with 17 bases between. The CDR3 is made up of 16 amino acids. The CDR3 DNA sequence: TGTGCCAGTAGTATAGACCGTCTCAGGGGTAACGCTGAAGCTTTCTTT. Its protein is CASSIDRLRGNAEAFF.

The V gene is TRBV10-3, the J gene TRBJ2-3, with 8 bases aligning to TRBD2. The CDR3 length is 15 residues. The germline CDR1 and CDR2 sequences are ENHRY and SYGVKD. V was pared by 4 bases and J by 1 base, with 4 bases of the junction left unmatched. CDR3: CAISGVTSGTDTQYF. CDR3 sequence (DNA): TGTGCCATCAGTGGGGTGACTAGCGGCACAGATACGCAGTATTTT.

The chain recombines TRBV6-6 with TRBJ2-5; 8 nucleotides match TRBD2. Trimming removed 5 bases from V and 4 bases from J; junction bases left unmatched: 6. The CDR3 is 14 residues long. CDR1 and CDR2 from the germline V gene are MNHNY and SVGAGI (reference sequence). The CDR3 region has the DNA TGTGCCAGCAGTCCCCGGGGGGGAGGAGAGACCCAGTACTTC. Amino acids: CASSPRGGGETQYF.

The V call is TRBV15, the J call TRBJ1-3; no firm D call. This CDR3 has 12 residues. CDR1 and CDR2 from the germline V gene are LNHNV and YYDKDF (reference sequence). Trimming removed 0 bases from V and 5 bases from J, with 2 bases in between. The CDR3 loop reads CATSRDRNTIYF. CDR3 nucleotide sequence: TGTGCCACCAGCAGAGATCGAAACACCATATATTTT. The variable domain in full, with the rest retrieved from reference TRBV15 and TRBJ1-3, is DAMVIQNPRYQVTQFGKPVTLSCSQTLNHNVMYWYQQKSSQAPKLLFHYYDKDFNNEADTPDNFQSRRPNTSFCFLDIRSPGLGDTAMYLCATSRDRNTIYFGEGSWLTVV.

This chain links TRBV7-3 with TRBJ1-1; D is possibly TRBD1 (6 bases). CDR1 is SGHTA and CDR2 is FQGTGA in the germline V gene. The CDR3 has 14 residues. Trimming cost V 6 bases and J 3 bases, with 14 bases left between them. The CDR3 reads CASRETGTYTEAFF. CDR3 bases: TGTGCCAGCAGAGAAACAGGGACGTACACTGAAGCTTTCTTT.

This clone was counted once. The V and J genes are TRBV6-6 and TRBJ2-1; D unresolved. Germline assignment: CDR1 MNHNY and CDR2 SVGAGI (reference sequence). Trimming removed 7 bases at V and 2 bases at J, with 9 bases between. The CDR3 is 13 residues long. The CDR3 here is CASNLDTYNEQFF. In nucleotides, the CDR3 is TGTGCCAGCAATTTAGACACCTACAATGAGCAGTTCTTC.